A selection of T cell receptor beta chains follows, all from one sample in a study of T cell changes during pregnancy in multiple sclerosis. Clones were read by immunoSEQ multiplex PCR, and TCRdb kept only the in-frame ones, dropping some. Of roughly 64,000 clones listed, just over 90% are singletons. The input for sequencing was peripheral blood, taken in the second trimester of pregnancy. The receptors derive from a female donor with multiple sclerosis, enrolled in a pregnancy study. Each CDR3 is given with its conserved first and last residue. D genes are given only for firm matches. Clone size is not always given. Where it is, it says once, few, many or a class for expanded clones.

>.|TRBV6-6|.|TRBJ2-1
TGTGCCAGCAGTTACTCGTTCGAGGCGTCGAATGAGCAGTTCTTC
CASSYSFEASNEQFF
>.|TRBV6-1|.|TRBJ2-2
TGTGCCAGCATTTGGGCCCCCAGCACCGGGGAGCTGTTTTTT
CASIWAPSTGELFF
>.|TRBV5-1|TRBD2|TRBJ2-1
TGCGCCAGCAGCTCTAGCGGAGGCACCTACAATGAGCAGTTCTTC
CASSSSGGTYNEQFF
>once|TRBV28|.|TRBJ1-1
TGTGCCAGCCGTTACTTCCTGCTAGCTTTCTTT
CASRYFLLAFF
>once|TRBV27|.|TRBJ1-5
TGTGCCAGCAGTTTTTTCGGACAGCTCCAGCATTTT
CASSFFGQLQHF
>.|TRBV6-5|TRBD1|TRBJ1-2
TGTGCCAGCAGTTACGTAGGGGACAGAGGGAACTATGGCTACACCTTC
CASSYVGDRGNYGYTF
>.|TRBV2|TRBD1|TRBJ2-5
TGTGCCAGCAGTGCTCGACAGGGGGAGACCCAGTACTTC
CASSARQGETQYF
>.|TRBV5-5|.|TRBJ1-2
TGTGCCAGCAGCTTGGGGCTAGCTTTCAGGAACTATGGCTACACCTTC
CASSLGLAFRNYGYTF
>.|TRBV27|.|TRBJ1-6
TGTGCCAGCAGCCTAGTCTATAATTCACCCCTCCACTTT
CASSLVYNSPLHF
>.|TRBV11-2|TRBD2|TRBJ2-7
TGTGCCAGCAGTAGACTAGCGGGTTCCTACGAGCAGTACTTC
CASSRLAGSYEQYF
>.|TRBV18|TRBD1|TRBJ2-7
TGTGCCAGCTCACCACCCGGGACAGGGGTAGGGCAGTACTTC
CASSPPGTGVGQYF
>.|TRBV19|TRBD1|TRBJ2-7
TGTGCCAGTAGTTCAAGGGACAGCGCCTACGAGCAGTACTTC
CASSSRDSAYEQYF
>.|TRBV25-1|.|TRBJ1-1
TGTGCCAGCCGGGACTACCTGAACACTGAAGCTTTCTTT
CASRDYLNTEAFF
>.|TRBV4-1|TRBD1|TRBJ2-7
TGCGCCAGCGCCGACAGAGACAGGGGAACCTACGAGCAGTACTTC
CASADRDRGTYEQYF
>.|TRBV19|TRBD1|TRBJ2-2
TGTGCCAGCCGGACAGGGATAATCCTCACCGGGGAGCTGTTTTTT
CASRTGIILTGELFF
>.|TRBV4-1|TRBD1|TRBJ1-5
TGCGCCAGCAGCCGAACTGCGGTCAGGGGGCTCGGTCAGCCCCAGCATTTT
CASSRTAVRGLGQPQHF
>few|TRBV19|TRBD1|TRBJ1-1
TGTGCCAGTAGATGGGCCCCAGGGGGCACTGAAGCTTTCTTT
CASRWAPGGTEAFF
>.|TRBV20-1|.|TRBJ1-2
TGCAGTGCTGGTCGGGAGGCTGGCTACACCTTC
CSAGREAGYTF
>.|TRBV6-5|TRBD2|TRBJ2-7
TGTGCCAGCAGTTCGATAGCGGGGCTATACGAGCAGTACTTC
CASSSIAGLYEQYF
>few|TRBV7-2|TRBD1|TRBJ2-3
TGTGCCAGCAGTTGGGACAGTATTTCGGATACGCAGTATTTT
CASSWDSISDTQYF